This TCR beta chain was obtained from a study of CD8+ T cells in alopecia areata (dated by TCRdb to 2017 to 2018). Regarding the study in general: Treated patients were enrolled in an open-label pilot trial of oral tofacitinib at 5 to 10 mg twice daily for moderate-to-severe alopecia areata. Tofacitinib was administered for 6 to 18 months, and 6 months of follow-up off drug were then conducted to assess delayed response and recurrence. Disease severity in treated patients was measured with the SALT score, which quantifies the percentage of affected scalp surface area. High-throughput TCRbeta sequencing was used to examine T cell clonal expansion in alopecia areata in both the C3H/HeJ mouse model and human patients. Scalp tissue and sorted CD4+ and CD8+ peripheral blood T cells from patchy and totalis/universalis alopecia areata patients and from healthy controls were covered by human TCRbeta sequencing. Biopsies were taken from tofacitinib-treated patients at baseline and at 4 and 24 weeks of treatment, and a later scalp biopsy was taken in several of the tofacitinib-treated patients. Scalp clonality was compared across normal scalp (n=4), patchy alopecia areata scalp (n=8), and alopecia totalis/universalis scalp (n=8). RNA was extracted with the PAXgene miRNA kit for fixed scalp, the miRNeasy kit for PBMCs, and the RNeasy kit for mouse skin. TCRbeta CDR3 regions were amplified by immunoSEQ multiplex PCR with 35 Vbeta forward and 13 Jbeta reverse primers. Overall study outcomes, separate from this receptor: During tofacitinib treatment, many expanded lesional clones remained in scalp and blood, and this persistence may partly explain relapse after treatment is stopped. Unlike mouse skin, where gammadelta T cells dominate, normal human skin contains resident alphabeta T cells that get sequenced too, which complicates analysis of the scalp TCR repertoire. Shared TCR sequences between patients were less evident than in mice, which may be partly attributable to HLA diversity in the patient population. Compared with normal scalp, lesional scalp, particularly in alopecia totalis/universalis, had higher clonality and more expanded CD8+ clones, which suggests antigenic drive. With tofacitinib, both scalp clonality and the number of expanded CD8+ clones among the top 100 scalp clones went down significantly. Because the treated cohort was small and had just a single nonresponder, larger studies are needed to establish links between baseline CD8+ expansion and response.

The library was generated by the immunoSEQ multiplex PCR assay. RNA was extracted from all samples and reverse transcribed into cDNA as template for TCR sequencing. First-strand cDNA was synthesized using SuperScript III with a 2:1 mix of oligo-dT and random hexamers. A synthetic immune receptor repertoire was used to gauge amplification bias, and whatever bias remained was removed computationally. In the source study's methods: Raw reads were preprocessed for error removal, and CDR3 was defined according to IMGT conventions as running from the conserved cysteine to phenylalanine. Clonality was computed by normalizing Shannon entropy by log2 of the number of productive unique TCRs and subtracting the result from 1. CD4 or CD8 identity of scalp clones was inferred by cross-referencing scalp TCRbeta sequences with sorted blood CD4 and CD8 repertoires. TCRdb provides this immuneACCESS table in a form limited to in-frame rearrangements. Some clones are lacking; in checked studies, under half of them reflect an unresolved V gene, and why the rest are absent is not known. V, J and clone size derive from that table, while D and trimming were established from the DNA sequence. Recorded for this sample are more than 140,000 clones; roughly nine tenths of them occurred a single time. In total, the top ten clones hold roughly an eighth of the sample.

The sample's time point label is to be understood as: approximately 4 weeks on oral tofacitinib. The sample's treatment or condition, from its label and the paper: oral pan-JAK inhibitor, 5-10 mg twice daily. Lesional scalp punch biopsies and peripheral blood were collected from alopecia areata patients. PBMCs were separated by density centrifugation and stained for CD3, CD4 and CD8, after which CD4+ and CD8+ T cells were sorted on a FACSAria. To note about this clone: It lacks a known antigen. No qualities accompany the bases; no much larger clone lies one base away.

V gives up 0 bases and J gives up 2 bases, and the segment between their germline ends measures 9 bases. The CDR3 starts with the cysteine, ends with the phenylalanine, and has 14 residues. The DNA shown is the 42-base CDR3, in frame from base 1. The germline V gene sets CDR1 to SGHDT and CDR2 to YYEEEE. Here the sequenced sample was CD8+ T cells sorted from blood, taken at week 4, from a patient treated with tofacitinib. The chain is assembled from TRBV5-6 and TRBJ2-7; a confident D gene designation cannot be given. This receptor was obtained from a human donor with alopecia areata. In nucleotide form, the sequence is TGTGCCAGCAGCTTGGACATGGGGACCTACGAGCAGTACTTC. Translated, this gives CASSLDMGTYEQYF.